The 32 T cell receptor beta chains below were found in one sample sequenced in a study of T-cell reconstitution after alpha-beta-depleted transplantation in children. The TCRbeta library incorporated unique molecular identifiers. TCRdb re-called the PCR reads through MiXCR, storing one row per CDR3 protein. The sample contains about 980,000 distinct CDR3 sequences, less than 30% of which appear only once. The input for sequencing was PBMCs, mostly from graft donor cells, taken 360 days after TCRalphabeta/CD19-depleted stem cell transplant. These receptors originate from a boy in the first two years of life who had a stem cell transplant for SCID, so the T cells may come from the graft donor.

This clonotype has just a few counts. The CDR3 loop is CAISSGSSNQPQHF. The CDR3 coding sequence is TGTGCCATCAGTTCAGGTAGCAGCAATCAGCCCCAGCATTTT. The chain employs TRBV10-3 and TRBJ1-5; D is unresolved. Trimming cost V 5 bases and J 1 base, with 9 bases left between them. This CDR3 is 14 amino acids long. In germline, CDR1 is ENHRY, CDR2 SYGVKD.

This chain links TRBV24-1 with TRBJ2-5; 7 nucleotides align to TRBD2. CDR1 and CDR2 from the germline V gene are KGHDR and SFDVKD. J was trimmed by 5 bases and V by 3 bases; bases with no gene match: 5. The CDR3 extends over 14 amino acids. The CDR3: CATSDRGSGETQYF. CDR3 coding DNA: TGTGCCACCAGTGATCGGGGTAGCGGGGAGACCCAGTACTTC.

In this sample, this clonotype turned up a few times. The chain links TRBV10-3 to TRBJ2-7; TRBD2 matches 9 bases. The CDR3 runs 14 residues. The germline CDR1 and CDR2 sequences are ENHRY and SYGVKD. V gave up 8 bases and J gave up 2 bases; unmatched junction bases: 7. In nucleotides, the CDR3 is TGTGCCATCGGTCTAGCGGGACCAACCTACGAGCAGTACTTC. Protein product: CAIGLAGPTYEQYF.

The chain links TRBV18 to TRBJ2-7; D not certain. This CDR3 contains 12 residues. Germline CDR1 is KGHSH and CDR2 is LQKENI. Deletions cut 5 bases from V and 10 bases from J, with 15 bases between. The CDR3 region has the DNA TGTGCCAGCTCAACGTCAGGTAATGATCAGTACTTC. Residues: CASSTSGNDQYF.

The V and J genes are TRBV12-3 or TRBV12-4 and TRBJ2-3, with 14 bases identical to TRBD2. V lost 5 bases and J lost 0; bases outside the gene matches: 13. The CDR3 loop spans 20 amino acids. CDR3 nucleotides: TGTGCCAGCAGTCCTAGGGCCGGGACTAGCGGGGGCTTTAGCACAGATACGCAGTATTTT. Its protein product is CASSPRAGTSGGFSTDTQYF.

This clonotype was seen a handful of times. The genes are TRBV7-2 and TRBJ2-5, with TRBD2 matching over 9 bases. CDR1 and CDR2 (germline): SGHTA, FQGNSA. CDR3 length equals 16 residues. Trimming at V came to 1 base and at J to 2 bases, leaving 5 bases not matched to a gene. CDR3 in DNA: TGTGCCAGCAGCTTAGTTCTTCTAGCGGGGCAAGAGACCCAGTACTTC. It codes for CASSLVLLAGQETQYF.

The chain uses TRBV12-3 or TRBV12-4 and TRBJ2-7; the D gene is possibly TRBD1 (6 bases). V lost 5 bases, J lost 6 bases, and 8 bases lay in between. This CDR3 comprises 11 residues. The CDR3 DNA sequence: TGTGCCAGCAGTACAGGGAGCGAGCAGTACTTC. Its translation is CASSTGSEQYF.

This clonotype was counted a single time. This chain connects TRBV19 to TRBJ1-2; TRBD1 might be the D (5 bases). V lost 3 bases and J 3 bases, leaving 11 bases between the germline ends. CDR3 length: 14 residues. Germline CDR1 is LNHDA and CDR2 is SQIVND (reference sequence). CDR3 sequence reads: CASSMSRTYYGYTF. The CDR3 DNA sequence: TGTGCCAGTAGTATGTCCCGGACATACTATGGCTACACCTTC.

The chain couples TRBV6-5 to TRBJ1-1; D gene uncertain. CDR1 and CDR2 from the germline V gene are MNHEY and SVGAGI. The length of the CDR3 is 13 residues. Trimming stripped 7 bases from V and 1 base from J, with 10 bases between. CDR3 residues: CASTRTENTEAFF. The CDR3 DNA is TGTGCCAGCACCCGGACGGAGAACACTGAAGCTTTCTTT.

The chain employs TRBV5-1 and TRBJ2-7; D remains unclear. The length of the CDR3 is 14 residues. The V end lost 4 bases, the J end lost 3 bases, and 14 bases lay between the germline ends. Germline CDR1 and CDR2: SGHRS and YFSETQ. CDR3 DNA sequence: TGCGCCAGCAGCATCCTAGGCAACAGCTACGAGCAGTACTTC. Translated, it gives CASSILGNSYEQYF.

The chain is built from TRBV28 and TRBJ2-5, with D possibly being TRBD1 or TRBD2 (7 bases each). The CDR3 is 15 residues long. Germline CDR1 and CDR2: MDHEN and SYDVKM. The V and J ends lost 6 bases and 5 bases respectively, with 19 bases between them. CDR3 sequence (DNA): TGTGCCAGCAGCTCAGCAGGGGGGGGCGGTGAGACCCAGTACTTC. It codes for CASSSAGGGGETQYF.

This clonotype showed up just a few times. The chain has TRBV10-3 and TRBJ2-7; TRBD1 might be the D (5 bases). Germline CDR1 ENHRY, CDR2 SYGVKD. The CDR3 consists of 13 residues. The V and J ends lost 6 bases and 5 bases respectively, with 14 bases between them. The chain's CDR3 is CAIRSGLLDEQYF. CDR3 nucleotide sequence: TGTGCCATCAGATCAGGGTTGTTGGACGAGCAGTACTTC.

The CDR3 protein is CASSQRWGLFTDTQYF. CDR3 nucleotides: TGCGCCAGCAGCCAACGATGGGGGTTGTTCACAGATACGCAGTATTTT. The chain recombines TRBV4-1 with TRBJ2-3; TRBD1 or TRBD2 may be the D gene (5 bases each). Germline V gene lookup returns CDR1 MGHRA and CDR2 YSYEKL. The CDR3 runs 16 residues. V was trimmed by 2 bases and J by 2 bases, leaving 14 bases between them.

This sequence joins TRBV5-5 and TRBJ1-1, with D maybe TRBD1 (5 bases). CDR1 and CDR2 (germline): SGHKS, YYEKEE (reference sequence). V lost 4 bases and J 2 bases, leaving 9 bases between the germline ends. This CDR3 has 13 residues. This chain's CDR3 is CASSNQGNTEAFF. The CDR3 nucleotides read TGTGCCAGCAGCAATCAGGGTAACACTGAAGCTTTCTTT.

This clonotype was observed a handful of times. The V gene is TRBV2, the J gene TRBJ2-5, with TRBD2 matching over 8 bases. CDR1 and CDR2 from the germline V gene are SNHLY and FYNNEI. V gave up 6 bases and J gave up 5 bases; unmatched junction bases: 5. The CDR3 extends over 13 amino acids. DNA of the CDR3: TGTGCCAGCAGGCGGGGGGCCGCGGAGACCCAGTACTTC. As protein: CASRRGAAETQYF.

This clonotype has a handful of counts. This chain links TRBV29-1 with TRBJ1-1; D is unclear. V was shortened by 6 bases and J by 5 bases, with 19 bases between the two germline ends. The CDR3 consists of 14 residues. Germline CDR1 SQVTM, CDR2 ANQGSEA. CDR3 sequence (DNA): TGCAGCGTCGATTTTCTAGGGCGGTGGACTGAAGCTTTCTTT. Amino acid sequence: CSVDFLGRWTEAFF.

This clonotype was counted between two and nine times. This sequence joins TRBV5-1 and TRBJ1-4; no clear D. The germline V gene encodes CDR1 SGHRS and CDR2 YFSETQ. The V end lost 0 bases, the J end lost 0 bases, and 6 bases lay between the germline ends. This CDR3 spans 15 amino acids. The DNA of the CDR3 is TGCGCCAGCAGCTTGGACCGAGCAACTAATGAAAAACTGTTTTTT. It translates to CASSLDRATNEKLFF.

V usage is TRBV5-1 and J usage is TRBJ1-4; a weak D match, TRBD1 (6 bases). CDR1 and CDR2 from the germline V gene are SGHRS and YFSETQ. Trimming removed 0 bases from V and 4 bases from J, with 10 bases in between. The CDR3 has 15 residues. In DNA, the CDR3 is TGCGCCAGCAGCTTGGGACAGGCTATTAATGAAAAACTGTTTTTT. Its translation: CASSLGQAINEKLFF.

The CDR3 DNA reads TGTGCCAGCAGCTTGGATTTAGGGGAAGAGACCCAGTACTTC. Translated: CASSLDLGEETQYF. The rearrangement uses TRBV5-6 and TRBJ2-5, with D possibly matching TRBD1 (5 bases). This CDR3 contains 14 residues. CDR1 and CDR2 (germline): SGHDT, YYEEEE. V lost 0 bases and J 3 bases, leaving 9 bases between the germline ends.

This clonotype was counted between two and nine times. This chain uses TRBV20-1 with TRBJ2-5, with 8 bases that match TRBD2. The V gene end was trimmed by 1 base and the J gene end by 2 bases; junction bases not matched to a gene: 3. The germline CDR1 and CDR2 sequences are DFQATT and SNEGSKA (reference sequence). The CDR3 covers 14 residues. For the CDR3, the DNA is TGCAGTGCTAGAGGGACTAGCAGGCAAGAGACCCAGTACTTC. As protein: CSARGTSRQETQYF.

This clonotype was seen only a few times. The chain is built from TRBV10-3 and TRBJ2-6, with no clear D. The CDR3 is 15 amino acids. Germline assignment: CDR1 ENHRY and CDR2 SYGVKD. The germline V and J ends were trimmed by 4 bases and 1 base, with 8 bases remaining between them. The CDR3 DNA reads TGTGCCATCAGTGGGTCTTGGTCTGGGGCCAACGTCCTGACTTTC. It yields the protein CAISGSWSGANVLTF.

The CDR3 DNA reads TGTGCCAGCAGCTTAGTGGGACCACAGAACACTGAAGCTTTCTTT. This translates into CASSLVGPQNTEAFF. The chain joins TRBV11-2 to TRBJ1-1, with D perhaps TRBD1 (5 bases). In germline, CDR1 is SGHAT, CDR2 FQNNGV. This CDR3 has 15 residues. V was cut by 1 base and J by 1 base, with 10 bases left in between.

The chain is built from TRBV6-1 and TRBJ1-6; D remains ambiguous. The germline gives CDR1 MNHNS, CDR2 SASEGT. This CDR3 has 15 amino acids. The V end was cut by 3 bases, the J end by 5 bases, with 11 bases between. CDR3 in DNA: TGTGCCAGCAGTGACCTGGGCCCGAATAATTCACCCCTCCACTTT. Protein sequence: CASSDLGPNNSPLHF.

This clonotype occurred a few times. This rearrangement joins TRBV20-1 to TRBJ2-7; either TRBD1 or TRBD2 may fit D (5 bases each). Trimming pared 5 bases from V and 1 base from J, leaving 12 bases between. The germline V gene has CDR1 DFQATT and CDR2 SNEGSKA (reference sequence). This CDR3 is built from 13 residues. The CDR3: CSAYPGASYEQYF. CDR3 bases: TGCAGTGCTTACCCCGGGGCGTCCTACGAGCAGTACTTC.

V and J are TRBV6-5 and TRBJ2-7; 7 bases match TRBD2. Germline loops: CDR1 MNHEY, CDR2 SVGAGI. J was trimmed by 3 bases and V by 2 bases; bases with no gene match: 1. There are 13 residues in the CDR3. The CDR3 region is CASSYGEGYEQYF. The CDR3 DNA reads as TGTGCCAGCAGTTACGGGGAGGGCTACGAGCAGTACTTC.

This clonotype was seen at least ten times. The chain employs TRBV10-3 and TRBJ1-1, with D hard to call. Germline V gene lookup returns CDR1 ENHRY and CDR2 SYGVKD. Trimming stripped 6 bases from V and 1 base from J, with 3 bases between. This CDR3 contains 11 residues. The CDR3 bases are TGTGCCATCAGGGAGAACACTGAAGCTTTCTTT. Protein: CAIRENTEAFF.

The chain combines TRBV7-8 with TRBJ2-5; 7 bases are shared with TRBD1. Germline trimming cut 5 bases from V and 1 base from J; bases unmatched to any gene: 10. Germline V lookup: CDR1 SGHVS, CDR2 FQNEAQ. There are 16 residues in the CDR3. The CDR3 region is CASSPPGGAPQETQYF. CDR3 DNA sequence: TGTGCCAGCAGCCCCCCAGGGGGAGCCCCCCAAGAGACCCAGTACTTC. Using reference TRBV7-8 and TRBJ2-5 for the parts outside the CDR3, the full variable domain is GAGVSQSPRYKVAKRGQDVALRCDPISGHVSLFWYQQALGQGPEFLTYFQNEAQLDKSGLPSDRFFAERPEGSVSTLKIQRTQQEDSAVYLCASSPPGGAPQETQYFGPGTRLLVL.

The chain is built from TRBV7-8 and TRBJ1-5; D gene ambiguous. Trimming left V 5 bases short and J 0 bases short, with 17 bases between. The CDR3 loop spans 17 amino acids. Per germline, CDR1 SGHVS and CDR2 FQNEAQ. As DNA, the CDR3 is TGTGCCAGCAGCCCTCAAATCCGACCCCTTAGCAATCAGCCCCAGCATTTT. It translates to CASSPQIRPLSNQPQHF.

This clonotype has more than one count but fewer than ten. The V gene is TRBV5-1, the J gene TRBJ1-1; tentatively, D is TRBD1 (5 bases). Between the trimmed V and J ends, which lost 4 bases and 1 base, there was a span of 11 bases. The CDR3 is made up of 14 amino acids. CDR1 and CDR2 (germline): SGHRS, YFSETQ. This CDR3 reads CASSIDSQNTEAFF. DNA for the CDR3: TGCGCCAGCAGCATAGACAGCCAGAACACTGAAGCTTTCTTT.

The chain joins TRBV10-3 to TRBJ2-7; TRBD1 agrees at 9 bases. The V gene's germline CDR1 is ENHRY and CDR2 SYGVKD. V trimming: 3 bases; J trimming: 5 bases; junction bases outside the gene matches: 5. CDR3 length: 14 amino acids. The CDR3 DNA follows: TGTGCCATCAGTGATACAGGGGGCGAAAACGAGCAGTACTTC. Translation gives CAISDTGGENEQYF.

The chain's CDR3 is CATSSRDRAFYGYTF. The CDR3, as DNA: TGTGCCACCAGCAGCCGGGACAGGGCATTCTATGGCTACACCTTC. This sequence joins TRBV15 and TRBJ1-2; 9 positions match TRBD1. Losses at the gene ends were 3 bases for V and 4 bases for J; bases not matched to a gene: 6. Germline V CDR1 and CDR2: LNHNV, YYDKDF (reference sequence). The CDR3 loop spans 15 amino acids.

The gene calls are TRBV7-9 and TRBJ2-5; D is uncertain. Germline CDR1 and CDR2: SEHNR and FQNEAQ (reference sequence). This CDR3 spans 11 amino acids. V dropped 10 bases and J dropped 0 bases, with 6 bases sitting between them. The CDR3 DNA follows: TGTGCCATTAGGGACCAAGAGACCCAGTACTTC. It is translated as CAIRDQETQYF.